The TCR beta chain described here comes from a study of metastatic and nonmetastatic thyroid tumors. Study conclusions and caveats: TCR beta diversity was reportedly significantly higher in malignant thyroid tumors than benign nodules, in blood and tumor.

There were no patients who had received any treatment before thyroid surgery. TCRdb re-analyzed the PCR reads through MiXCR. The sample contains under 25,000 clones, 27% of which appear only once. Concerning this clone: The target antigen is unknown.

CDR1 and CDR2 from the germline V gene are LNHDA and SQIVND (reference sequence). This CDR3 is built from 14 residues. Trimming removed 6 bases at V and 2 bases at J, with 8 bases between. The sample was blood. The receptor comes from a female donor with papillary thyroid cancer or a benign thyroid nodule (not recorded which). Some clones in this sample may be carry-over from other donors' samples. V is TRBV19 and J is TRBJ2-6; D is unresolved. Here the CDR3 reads CASRSVAGANVLTF. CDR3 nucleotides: TGTGCCAGTAGATCGGTAGCTGGGGCCAACGTCCTGACTTTC. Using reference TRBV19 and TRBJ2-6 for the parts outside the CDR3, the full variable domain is DGGITQSPKYLFRKEGQNVTLSCEQNLNHDAMYWYRQDPGQGLRLIYYSQIVNDFQKGDIAEGYSVSREKKESFPLTVTSAQKNPTAFYLCASRSVAGANVLTFGAGSRLTVL.